One T cell receptor beta chain is described in this entry. Antigen: not known. No DNA is given; TCRdb re-called the 5' RACE reads and lists each CDR3 protein once. Its listing shows some 450,000 distinct CDR3 sequences. This entry is derived from a study of monozygotic twins with inflammatory bowel disease. Germline-derived CDR1 and CDR2 are DFQATT and SNEGSKA (reference sequence). The CDR3 is 15 amino acids. General study results and limits: Healthy co-twins, by inverse Simpson, had higher TCRbeta diversity than their siblings with IBD. Cells of different T cell subtypes could not be told apart.

V is TRBV20-1 and J is TRBJ1-5; the D gene TCRdb calls, TRBD1, cannot be checked with no DNA. The sequenced material came from blood. The clonotype originates from a human donor with ulcerative colitis or Crohn's disease, or a healthy co-twin of an affected twin (not recorded which). The CDR3 is CSALGQGGGNQPQHF.